These T cell receptor beta chains were read from a single sample in a study of graft-versus-host responses after intestinal transplantation. Data came from immunoSEQ multiplex PCR; TCRdb stores just in-frame clones and leaves some out. The sample lists about 88,000 clones, over 90% occurring once. Their antigens are not known. Sequencing used unstimulated CD4+ T cells sorted from spleen or lymph node cells, obtained before transplant. All receptors derive from a human donor who was the organ donor for an intestinal transplant. CDR3s include the opening cysteine and the closing phenylalanine or tryptophan. The D gene is left open where the match is weak. Rows give clone size only sometimes, using once, few, many, or a class for an expanded clone.

v_call: TRBV29-1
j_call: TRBJ1-2
d_call: .
clone_size: .
cdr3_aa: CSVEQGLFGYTF
cdr3_nt: TGCAGCGTTGAACAGGGGCTATTCGGCTACACCTTC

v_call: TRBV7-2
j_call: TRBJ2-7
d_call: .
clone_size: .
cdr3_aa: CASSLAPLTGPYEQYF
cdr3_nt: TGTGCCAGCAGCTTAGCACCTTTAACAGGGCCCTACGAGCAGTACTTC

v_call: TRBV6-5
j_call: TRBJ2-2
d_call: .
clone_size: once
cdr3_aa: CASSYSVQRNTGELFF
cdr3_nt: TGTGCCAGCAGTTACTCTGTCCAGAGGAACACCGGGGAGCTGTTTTTT

v_call: TRBV14
j_call: TRBJ2-7
d_call: .
clone_size: .
cdr3_aa: CASSQASGVYEQYF
cdr3_nt: TGTGCCAGCAGCCAAGCTTCGGGGGTCTACGAGCAGTACTTC

v_call: TRBV4-3
j_call: TRBJ2-1
d_call: TRBD1
clone_size: .
cdr3_aa: CASSQHYTGGAYNEQFF
cdr3_nt: TGCGCCAGCAGCCAGCACTATACAGGGGGCGCCTACAATGAGCAGTTCTTC

v_call: TRBV28
j_call: TRBJ1-5
d_call: .
clone_size: .
cdr3_aa: CASSFSDQPQHF
cdr3_nt: TGTGCCAGCAGTTTTTCCGATCAGCCCCAGCATTTT

v_call: TRBV6-5
j_call: TRBJ1-3
d_call: .
clone_size: .
cdr3_aa: CASRGTPGNTIYF
cdr3_nt: TGTGCCAGCAGGGGGACTCCTGGAAACACCATATATTTT

v_call: TRBV5-1
j_call: TRBJ1-1
d_call: .
clone_size: .
cdr3_aa: CASSLSSGMNTEAFF
cdr3_nt: TGCGCCAGCAGCTTGAGTTCGGGGATGAACACTGAAGCTTTCTTT

v_call: TRBV28
j_call: TRBJ1-5
d_call: .
clone_size: .
cdr3_aa: CASSRGTLNQPQHF
cdr3_nt: TGTGCCAGCAGCCGAGGGACGTTGAATCAGCCCCAGCATTTT

v_call: TRBV5-1
j_call: TRBJ1-2
d_call: .
clone_size: few
cdr3_aa: CASSLSGDYGYTF
cdr3_nt: TGCGCCAGCAGCTTGTCCGGGGACTATGGCTACACCTTC

v_call: TRBV4-1
j_call: TRBJ2-1
d_call: TRBD2
clone_size: .
cdr3_aa: CASSRTSGGAAEQFF
cdr3_nt: TGCGCCAGCAGCAGGACTAGCGGGGGGGCGGCTGAGCAGTTCTTC

v_call: TRBV28
j_call: TRBJ1-2
d_call: TRBD1
clone_size: .
cdr3_aa: CASSRTGVGYTF
cdr3_nt: TGTGCCAGCAGCAGGACAGGGGTAGGCTACACCTTC

v_call: TRBV5-1
j_call: TRBJ2-3
d_call: TRBD2
clone_size: .
cdr3_aa: CASSQAGTTDTQYF
cdr3_nt: TGCGCCAGCAGCCAAGCGGGGACCACAGATACGCAGTATTTT

v_call: TRBV5-1
j_call: TRBJ2-1
d_call: TRBD1
clone_size: .
cdr3_aa: CASSLGGTGSYNEQFF
cdr3_nt: TGCGCCAGCAGCTTGGGCGGGACAGGGTCCTACAATGAGCAGTTCTTC

v_call: TRBV5-1
j_call: TRBJ1-5
d_call: TRBD1
clone_size: .
cdr3_aa: CASSLEPTGAGSNQPQHF
cdr3_nt: TGCGCCAGCAGCTTGGAACCTACAGGGGCGGGTAGCAATCAGCCCCAGCATTTT

v_call: TRBV7-8
j_call: TRBJ1-1
d_call: .
clone_size: .
cdr3_aa: CASSFQPLGTEAFF
cdr3_nt: TGTGCCAGCAGCTTTCAGCCACTTGGCACTGAAGCTTTCTTT

v_call: TRBV15
j_call: TRBJ2-3
d_call: .
clone_size: .
cdr3_aa: CATSRDWVGPDTQYF
cdr3_nt: TGTGCCACCAGCAGAGACTGGGTAGGACCGGATACGCAGTATTTT

v_call: TRBV5-1
j_call: TRBJ2-1
d_call: TRBD1
clone_size: .
cdr3_aa: CASSLTGGSFEQFF
cdr3_nt: TGCGCCAGCAGCTTGACAGGGGGCTCGTTTGAGCAGTTCTTC

v_call: TRBV4-1
j_call: TRBJ1-4
d_call: .
clone_size: .
cdr3_aa: CASSQVGGFNEKLFF
cdr3_nt: TGCGCCAGCAGCCAAGTAGGGGGATTTAATGAAAAACTGTTTTTT

v_call: TRBV28
j_call: TRBJ2-1
d_call: .
clone_size: .
cdr3_aa: CASSLWDEQFF
cdr3_nt: TGTGCCAGCAGTTTATGGGATGAGCAGTTCTTC

v_call: TRBV9
j_call: TRBJ2-7
d_call: TRBD1
clone_size: .
cdr3_aa: CASSVRDRDYEQYF
cdr3_nt: TGTGCCAGCAGCGTAAGAGACAGGGACTACGAGCAGTACTTC

v_call: TRBV5-4
j_call: TRBJ1-4
d_call: TRBD1
clone_size: .
cdr3_aa: CASSDNRGPEKLFF
cdr3_nt: TGTGCCAGCAGCGATAACAGGGGTCCTGAAAAACTGTTTTTT

v_call: TRBV25-1
j_call: TRBJ2-7
d_call: .
clone_size: .
cdr3_aa: CASSDPGRGYEQYF
cdr3_nt: TGTGCCAGCAGTGATCCTGGCAGGGGCTACGAGCAGTACTTC

v_call: TRBV4-1
j_call: TRBJ2-1
d_call: TRBD2
clone_size: .
cdr3_aa: CASSQDSGGAPYNEQFF
cdr3_nt: TGCGCCAGCAGCCAAGATTCCGGGGGGGCTCCCTACAATGAGCAGTTCTTC

v_call: TRBV4-3
j_call: TRBJ1-6
d_call: .
clone_size: few
cdr3_aa: CASSPDSNSPLHF
cdr3_nt: TGCGCCAGCAGCCCAGACAGTAATTCACCCCTCCACTTT

v_call: TRBV11-2
j_call: TRBJ1-4
d_call: .
clone_size: .
cdr3_aa: CASSLSISRVLEKLFF
cdr3_nt: TGTGCCAGCAGCTTAAGTATATCGAGGGTTTTGGAAAAACTGTTTTTT

v_call: TRBV27
j_call: TRBJ1-5
d_call: .
clone_size: .
cdr3_aa: CASSPEARGPLNQPQHF
cdr3_nt: TGTGCCAGCAGTCCAGAGGCCAGGGGTCCGTTAAATCAGCCCCAGCATTTT

v_call: TRBV6-5
j_call: TRBJ1-4
d_call: .
clone_size: .
cdr3_aa: CASSEAGEKLFF
cdr3_nt: TGTGCCAGCTCGGAAGCGGGTGAAAAACTGTTTTTT

v_call: TRBV7-2
j_call: TRBJ1-5
d_call: .
clone_size: .
cdr3_aa: CASSPRGQTGPQHF
cdr3_nt: TGTGCCAGCAGCCCAAGAGGGCAGACCGGGCCCCAGCATTTT

v_call: TRBV18
j_call: TRBJ1-5
d_call: .
clone_size: .
cdr3_aa: CASSPDFSNQPQHF
cdr3_nt: TGTGCCAGCTCACCAGACTTTAGCAATCAGCCCCAGCATTTT

v_call: TRBV5-4
j_call: TRBJ1-2
d_call: .
clone_size: .
cdr3_aa: CASSPTSTVNYGYTF
cdr3_nt: TGTGCCAGCAGCCCCACCTCGACAGTTAACTATGGCTACACCTTC

v_call: TRBV2
j_call: TRBJ1-1
d_call: TRBD1
clone_size: .
cdr3_aa: CASSEEQGVGTEAFF
cdr3_nt: TGTGCCAGCAGTGAAGAGCAGGGGGTGGGCACTGAAGCTTTCTTT

v_call: TRBV19
j_call: TRBJ1-2
d_call: .
clone_size: few
cdr3_aa: CASSFYAGISYGYTF
cdr3_nt: TGTGCCAGTAGTTTCTATGCTGGCATCTCCTATGGCTACACCTTC

v_call: TRBV7-3
j_call: TRBJ2-2
d_call: .
clone_size: .
cdr3_aa: CASSRDPLGELFF
cdr3_nt: TGTGCCAGCAGCCGGGACCCCTTAGGGGAGCTGTTTTTT

v_call: TRBV28
j_call: TRBJ2-5
d_call: TRBD2
clone_size: .
cdr3_aa: CASSLWGSGGAEETQYF
cdr3_nt: TGTGCCAGCAGTTTATGGGGGAGCGGGGGGGCCGAAGAGACCCAGTACTTC

v_call: TRBV5-4
j_call: TRBJ2-5
d_call: TRBD2
clone_size: .
cdr3_aa: CASSLVAGQGTQYF
cdr3_nt: TGTGCCAGCAGCTTGGTAGCGGGGCAGGGGACCCAGTACTTC

v_call: TRBV25-1
j_call: TRBJ2-1
d_call: .
clone_size: .
cdr3_aa: CASSELGGSYNEQFF
cdr3_nt: TGTGCCAGCAGTGAGTTAGGGGGCTCCTACAATGAGCAGTTCTTC

v_call: TRBV5-8
j_call: TRBJ2-3
d_call: .
clone_size: .
cdr3_aa: CASSLVGAVDTQYF
cdr3_nt: TGTGCCAGCAGCTTGGTAGGGGCGGTAGATACGCAGTATTTT

v_call: TRBV11-3
j_call: TRBJ1-2
d_call: TRBD1
clone_size: .
cdr3_aa: CASSAKVRTGTDYGYTF
cdr3_nt: TGTGCCAGCAGCGCAAAAGTGCGGACAGGGACGGACTATGGCTACACCTTC

v_call: TRBV19
j_call: TRBJ2-4
d_call: TRBD2
clone_size: .
cdr3_aa: CASSLGLAGGRLAKNIQYF
cdr3_nt: TGTGCCAGTAGTCTAGGACTAGCGGGGGGCCGCCTAGCCAAAAACATTCAGTACTTC